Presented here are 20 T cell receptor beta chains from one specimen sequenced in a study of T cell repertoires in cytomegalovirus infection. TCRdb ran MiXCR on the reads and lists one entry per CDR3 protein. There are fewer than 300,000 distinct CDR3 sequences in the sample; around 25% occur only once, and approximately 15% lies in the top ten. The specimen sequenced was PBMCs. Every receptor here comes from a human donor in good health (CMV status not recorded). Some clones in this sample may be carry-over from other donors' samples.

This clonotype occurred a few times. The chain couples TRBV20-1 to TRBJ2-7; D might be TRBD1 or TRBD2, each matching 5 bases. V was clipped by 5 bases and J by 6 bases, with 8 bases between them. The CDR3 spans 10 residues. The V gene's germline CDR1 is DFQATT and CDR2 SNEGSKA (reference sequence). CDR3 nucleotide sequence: TGCAGTGCTGTGGGGACCGAGCAGTACTTC. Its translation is CSAVGTEQYF.

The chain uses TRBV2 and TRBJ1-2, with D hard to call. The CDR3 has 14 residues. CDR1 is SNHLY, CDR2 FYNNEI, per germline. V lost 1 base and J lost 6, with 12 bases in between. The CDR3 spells CASSEGGLQNGYTF. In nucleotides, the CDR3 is TGTGCCAGCAGTGAAGGAGGGCTCCAGAATGGCTACACCTTC.

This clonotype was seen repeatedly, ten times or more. Here the CDR3 reads CASSLSGTATGEQYF. CDR3 sequence (DNA): TGTGCCAGCAGCCTCTCCGGGACAGCTACGGGGGAGCAGTACTTC. This chain links TRBV7-3 with TRBJ2-7; 7 bases are shared with TRBD1. Trimming cost V 5 bases and J 7 bases; bases outside gene matches: 14. The CDR3 consists of 15 residues. Germline-derived CDR1 and CDR2 are SGHTA and FQGTGA.

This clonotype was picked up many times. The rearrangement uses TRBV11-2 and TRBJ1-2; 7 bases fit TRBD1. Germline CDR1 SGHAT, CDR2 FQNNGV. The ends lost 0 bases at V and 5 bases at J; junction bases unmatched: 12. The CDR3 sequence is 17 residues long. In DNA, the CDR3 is TGTGCCAGCAGCTTAGATCACGCAGGGGGAAAAGCTTATGGCTACACCTTC. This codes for CASSLDHAGGKAYGYTF.

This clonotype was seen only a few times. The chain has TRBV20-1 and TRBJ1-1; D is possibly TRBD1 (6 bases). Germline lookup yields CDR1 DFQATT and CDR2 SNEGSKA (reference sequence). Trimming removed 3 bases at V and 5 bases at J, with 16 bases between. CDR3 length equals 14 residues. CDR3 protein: CSASKPGGDTEAFF. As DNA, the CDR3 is TGCAGTGCTAGTAAGCCCGGGGGCGATACTGAAGCTTTCTTT.

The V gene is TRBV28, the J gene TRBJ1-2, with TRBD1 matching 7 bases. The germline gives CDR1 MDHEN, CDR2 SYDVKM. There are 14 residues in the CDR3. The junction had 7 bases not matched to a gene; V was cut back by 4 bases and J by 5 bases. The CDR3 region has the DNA TGTGCCAGCAGTTACTCGGACAGGAGATATGGCTACACCTTC. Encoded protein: CASSYSDRRYGYTF.

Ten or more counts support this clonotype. In DNA form, the CDR3 reads TGTGCCAGCAGCTTAGCCACCTCACATACGCAGTATTTT. It is translated as CASSLATSHTQYF. The J gene is TRBJ2-3, the V gene TRBV7-2; no firm D call. V was trimmed by 0 bases and J by 7 bases, leaving 8 bases between them. Germline CDR1 SGHTA, CDR2 FQGNSA. The CDR3 consists of 13 residues.

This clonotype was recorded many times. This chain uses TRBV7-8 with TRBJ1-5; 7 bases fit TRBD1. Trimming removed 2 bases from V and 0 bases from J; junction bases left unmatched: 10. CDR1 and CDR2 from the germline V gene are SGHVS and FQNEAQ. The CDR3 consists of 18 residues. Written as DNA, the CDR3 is TGTGCCAGCAGCTTACAGACAGGGCGTTGGGATAGCAATCAGCCCCAGCATTTT. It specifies CASSLQTGRWDSNQPQHF.

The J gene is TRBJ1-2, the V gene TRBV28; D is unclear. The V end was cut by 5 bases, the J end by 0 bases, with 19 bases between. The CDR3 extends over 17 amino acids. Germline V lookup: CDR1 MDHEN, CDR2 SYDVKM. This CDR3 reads CASSPTSFGDPNYGYTF. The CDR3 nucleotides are TGTGCCAGCAGTCCCACTAGTTTCGGAGATCCTAACTATGGCTACACCTTC.

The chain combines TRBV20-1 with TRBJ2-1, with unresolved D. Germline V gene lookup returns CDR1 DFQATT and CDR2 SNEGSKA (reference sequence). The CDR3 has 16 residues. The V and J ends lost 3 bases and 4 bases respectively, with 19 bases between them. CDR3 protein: CSASRSDISFYNEQFF. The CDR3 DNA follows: TGCAGTGCTAGTAGGTCCGACATTTCATTTTACAATGAGCAGTTCTTC.

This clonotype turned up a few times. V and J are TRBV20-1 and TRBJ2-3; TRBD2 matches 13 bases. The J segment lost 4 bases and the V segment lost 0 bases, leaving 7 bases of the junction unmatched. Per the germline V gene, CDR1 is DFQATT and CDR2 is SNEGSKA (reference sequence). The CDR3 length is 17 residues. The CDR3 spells CSARDPRTSGRADTQYF. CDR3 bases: TGCAGTGCTAGAGATCCCCGGACTAGCGGGAGAGCAGATACGCAGTATTTT.

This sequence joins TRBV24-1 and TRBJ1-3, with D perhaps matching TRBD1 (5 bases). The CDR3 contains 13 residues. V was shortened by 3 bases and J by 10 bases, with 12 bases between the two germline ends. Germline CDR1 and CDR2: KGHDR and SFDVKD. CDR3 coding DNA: TGTGCCACCAGTGATCAGCCTCGGGGGACCATATATTTT. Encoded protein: CATSDQPRGTIYF.

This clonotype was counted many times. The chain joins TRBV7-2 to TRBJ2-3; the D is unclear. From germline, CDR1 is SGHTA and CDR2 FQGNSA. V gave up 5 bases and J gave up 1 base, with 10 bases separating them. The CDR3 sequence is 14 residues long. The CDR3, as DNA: TGTGCCAGCAGCCCGCTATGGCGCACAGATACGCAGTATTTT. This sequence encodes CASSPLWRTDTQYF.

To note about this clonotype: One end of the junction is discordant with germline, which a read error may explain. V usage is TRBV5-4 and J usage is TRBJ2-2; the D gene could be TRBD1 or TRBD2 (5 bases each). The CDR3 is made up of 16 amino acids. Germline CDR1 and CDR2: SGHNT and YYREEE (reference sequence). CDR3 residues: CTSSNYGARNTGELFF. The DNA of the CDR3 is TGTACCAGCAGCAACTACGGGGCCAGGAACACCGGGGAGCTGTTTTTT.

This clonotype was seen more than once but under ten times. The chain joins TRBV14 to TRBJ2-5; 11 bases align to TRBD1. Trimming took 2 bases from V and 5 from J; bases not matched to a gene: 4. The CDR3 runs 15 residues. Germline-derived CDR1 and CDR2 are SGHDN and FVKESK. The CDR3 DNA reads TGTGCCAGCAGCCAAAGGACAGGGGGCGTCGAGACCCAGTACTTC. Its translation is CASSQRTGGVETQYF. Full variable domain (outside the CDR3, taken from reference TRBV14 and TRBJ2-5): EAGVTQFPSHSVIEKGQTVTLRCDPISGHDNLYWYRRVMGKEIKFLLHFVKESKQDESGMPNNRFLAERTGGTYSTLKVQPAELEDSGVYFCASSQRTGGVETQYFGPGTRLLVL.

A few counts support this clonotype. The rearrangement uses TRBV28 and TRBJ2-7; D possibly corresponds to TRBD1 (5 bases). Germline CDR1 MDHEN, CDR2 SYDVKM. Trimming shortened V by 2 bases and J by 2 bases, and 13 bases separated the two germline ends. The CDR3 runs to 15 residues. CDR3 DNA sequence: TGTGCCAGCAGTTTAATGGGCAGGGTGGCCTACGAGCAGTACTTC. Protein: CASSLMGRVAYEQYF.

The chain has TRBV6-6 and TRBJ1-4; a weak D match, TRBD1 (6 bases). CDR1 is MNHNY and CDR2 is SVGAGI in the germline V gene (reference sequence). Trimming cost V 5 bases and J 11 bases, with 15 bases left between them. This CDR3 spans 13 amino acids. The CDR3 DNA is TGTGCCAGCAGTGGGGGCAAATCGGGGAAACTGTTTTTT. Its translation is CASSGGKSGKLFF.

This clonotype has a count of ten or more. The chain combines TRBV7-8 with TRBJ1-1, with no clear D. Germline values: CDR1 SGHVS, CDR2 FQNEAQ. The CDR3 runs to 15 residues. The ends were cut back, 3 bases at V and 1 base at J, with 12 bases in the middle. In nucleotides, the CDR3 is TGTGCCAGCAGCTTGGCAGACCATGGGAACACTGAAGCTTTCTTT. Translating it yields CASSLADHGNTEAFF.

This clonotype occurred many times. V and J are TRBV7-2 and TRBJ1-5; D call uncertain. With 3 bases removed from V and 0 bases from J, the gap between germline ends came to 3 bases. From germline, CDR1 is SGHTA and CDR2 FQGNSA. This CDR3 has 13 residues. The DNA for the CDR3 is TGTGCCAGCAGCTTTAATAGCAATCAGCCCCAGCATTTT. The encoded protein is CASSFNSNQPQHF.

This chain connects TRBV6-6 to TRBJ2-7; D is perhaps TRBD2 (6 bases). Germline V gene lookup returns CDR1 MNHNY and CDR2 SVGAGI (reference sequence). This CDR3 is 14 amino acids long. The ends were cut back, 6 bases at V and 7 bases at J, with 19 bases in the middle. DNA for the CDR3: TGTGCCAGCAGGAGTGGAGGGATTTTGGCTGAGCAGTACTTC. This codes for CASRSGGILAEQYF.